The text below deals with one TCR beta chain. Its antigen is unknown. The data stem from a study of CD8 T cells in ankylosing spondylitis. Quantitative molecular-barcoded 5'-RACE generated the TCR beta libraries. TCRdb re-called the 5' RACE reads with MiXCR, one entry per CDR3 protein. The sample lists hundreds of thousands of distinct CDR3 sequences; roughly a quarter were seen once. The CDR3 has 14 residues. Germline V gives CDR1 ENHRY, CDR2 SYGVKD. V lost 3 bases to trimming and J lost 3 bases; unmatched junction nucleotides: 4. Study findings and constraints: Seven or eight highly homologous variants formed a TCR beta motif that appeared characteristic of ankylosing spondylitis blood. In synovial fluid and blood from reactive arthritis, some motif variants were previously reported. Significant enrichment of disease-linked clones was reported in matched ankylosing spondylitis synovial fluid.

The sequence was collected from a male donor with ankylosing spondylitis. The chain joins TRBV10-3 to TRBJ2-7; 8 bases match TRBD1. The sample taken for sequencing was blood, either unsorted or a sorted T cell fraction (not recorded which). CDR3 sequence (DNA): TGTGCCATCAGTGACAGACAGGGGAGCTACGAGCAGTACGTC. This codes for CAISDRQGSYEQYV.